The 5 T cell receptor beta chains given below trace back to one sample, sequenced in a study of blood T cell repertoires in COVID-19. Here immunoSEQ multiplex PCR was the method, and the copy in TCRdb shows in-frame clones only, minus some. The table lists approximately 300,000 clones, approximately 86% of them singletons. The sample was peripheral blood. The receptors derive from a man between 18 and 29 years old with active or convalescent COVID-19.

This clone was seen only once. This chain connects TRBV19 to TRBJ1-5; 10 positions match TRBD1. This CDR3 has 15 residues. In germline, CDR1 is LNHDA, CDR2 SQIVND (reference sequence). The V segment lost 4 bases and the J segment 5 bases; nucleotides outside the gene matches: 5. This CDR3 is CASSKGQGKHQPQHF. The CDR3 DNA sequence: TGTGCCAGTAGTAAGGGACAGGGGAAACATCAGCCCCAGCATTTT. Drawing the rest from reference TRBV19 and TRBJ1-5, the complete variable domain is DGGITQSPKYLFRKEGQNVTLSCEQNLNHDAMYWYRQDPGQGLRLIYYSQIVNDFQKGDIAEGYSVSREKKESFPLTVTSAQKNPTAFYLCASSKGQGKHQPQHFGDGTRLSIL.

The rearrangement joins TRBV7-9 to TRBJ1-4; D uncertain. The CDR3 extends over 14 amino acids. Trimming shortened V by 5 bases and J by 5 bases, and 12 bases separated the two germline ends. Germline CDR1 and CDR2: SEHNR and FQNEAQ (reference sequence). CDR3 coding DNA: TGTGCCAGCAGCCCAGGCCAGCTAAATGAAAAACTGTTTTTT. This sequence encodes CASSPGQLNEKLFF.

V usage is TRBV2 and J usage is TRBJ1-2, with D maybe TRBD1 (6 bases). From germline, CDR1 is SNHLY and CDR2 FYNNEI. Between the trimmed V and J ends, which lost 3 bases and 7 bases, there was a span of 9 bases. This CDR3 has 12 residues. In DNA form, the CDR3 reads TGTGCCAGCAGTGAGCAGGGGTTTGGCTACACCTTC. Translating gives CASSEQGFGYTF.

The chain combines TRBV25-1 with TRBJ2-7, with a weak D call TRBD2 (6 bases). The CDR3 totals 14 residues. Trimming cost V 1 base and J 0 bases, with 7 bases left between them. Germline values: CDR1 MGHDK, CDR2 SYGVNS. CDR3 nucleotide sequence: TGTGCCAGCAGTGAATTCGGGAGCTCCTACGAGCAGTACTTC. Amino acids: CASSEFGSSYEQYF.

The V gene is TRBV3-1 (or the pseudogene TRBV3-2), the J gene TRBJ2-4; D gene unclear. Germline loops: CDR1 LGHDT, CDR2 YNNKEL (reference sequence). V was shortened by 3 bases and J by 0 bases, with 3 bases between the two germline ends. This CDR3 is built from 13 residues. The CDR3 reads CASSHIAKNIQYF. DNA of the CDR3: TGTGCCAGCAGCCACATAGCCAAAAACATTCAGTACTTC.